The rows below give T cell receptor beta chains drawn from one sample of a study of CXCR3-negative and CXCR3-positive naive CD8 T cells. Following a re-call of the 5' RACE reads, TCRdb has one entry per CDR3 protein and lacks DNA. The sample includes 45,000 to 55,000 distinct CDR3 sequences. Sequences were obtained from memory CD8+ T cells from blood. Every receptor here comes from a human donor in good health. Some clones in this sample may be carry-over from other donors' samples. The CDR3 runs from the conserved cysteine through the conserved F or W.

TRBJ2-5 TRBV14 CASSQDALAAVETQYF
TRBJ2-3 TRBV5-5 CASSFAGGRGFGDTQYF
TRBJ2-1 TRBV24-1 CATSVLRGEQFF
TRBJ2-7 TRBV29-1 CSVAGTGKTYEQYF
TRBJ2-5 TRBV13 CASSLDLGGETQYF
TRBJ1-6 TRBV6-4 CASSDSSDNSPLHF
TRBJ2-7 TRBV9 CASSAYSGQGLSYEQYF
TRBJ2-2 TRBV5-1 CARLRGPNTGELFF
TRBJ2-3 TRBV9 CASSVAGTTDTQYF
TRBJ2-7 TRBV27 CASSLLLDGGAYEQYF
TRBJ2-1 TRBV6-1 CASSVGGNDQFF
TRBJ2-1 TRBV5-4 CASSWLAGVLNEQFF
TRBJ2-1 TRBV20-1 CSARFRRESSYNEQFF
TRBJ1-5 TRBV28 CASSWRNGNQPQHF
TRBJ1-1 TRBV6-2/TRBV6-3 CASSYSPLMNTEAFF
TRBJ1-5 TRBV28 CASATRLSGLGQPQHF
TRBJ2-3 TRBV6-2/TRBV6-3 CASRSSGGATDTQYF
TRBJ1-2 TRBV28 CASYRTGRMDGYTF
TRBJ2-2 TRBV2 CASSRQANTGELFF
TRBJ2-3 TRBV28 CASSKREGGTTDTQYF
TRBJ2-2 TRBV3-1 CASSQLRLRDRYQGGELFF
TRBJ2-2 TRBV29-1 CSVVADPNTGELFF
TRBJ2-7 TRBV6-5 CASSYGGRGAYEQYF